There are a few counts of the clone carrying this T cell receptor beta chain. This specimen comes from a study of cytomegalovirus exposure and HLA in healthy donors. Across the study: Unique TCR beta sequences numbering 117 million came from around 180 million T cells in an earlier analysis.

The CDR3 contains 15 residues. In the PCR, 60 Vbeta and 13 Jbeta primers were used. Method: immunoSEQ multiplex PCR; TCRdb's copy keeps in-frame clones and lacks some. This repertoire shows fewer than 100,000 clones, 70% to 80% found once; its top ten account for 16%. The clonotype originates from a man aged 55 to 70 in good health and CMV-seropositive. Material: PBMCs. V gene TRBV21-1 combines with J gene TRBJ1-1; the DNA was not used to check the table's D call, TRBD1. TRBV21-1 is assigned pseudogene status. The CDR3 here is CASRLFDRGNTEAFF. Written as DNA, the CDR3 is TGTGCCAGCAGATTATTCGACAGGGGGAACACTGAAGCTTTCTTT.